Presented here are 20 T cell receptor beta chains from one specimen sequenced in a study of PD-1 blockade in classical Hodgkin lymphoma. The patients all showed relapse after autologous stem cell transplantation, while their brentuximab vedotin exposure varied. The repertoire was sequenced with immunoSEQ multiplex PCR; TCRdb's copy has only in-frame clones and lacks some. The profile shows around 40,000 clones, over 75% of them singletons. The source was peripheral blood mononuclear cells (PBMCs), collected at baseline. The source is a human donor with classical Hodgkin lymphoma.

V is TRBV6-6 and J is TRBJ1-5, with a weak D call TRBD1 (6 bases). The V end lost 0 bases, the J end lost 5 bases, and 8 bases lay between the germline ends. The germline CDR1 and CDR2 sequences are MNHNY and SVGAGI (reference sequence). The CDR3 sequence is 14 residues long. CDR3: CASSYSGGHQPQHF. CDR3 nucleotide sequence: TGTGCCAGCAGTTACTCGGGGGGGCATCAGCCCCAGCATTTT.

The chain carries TRBV6-5 and TRBJ2-2; D is ambiguous. V was shortened by 2 bases and J by 7 bases, with 5 bases between the two germline ends. Germline CDR1 and CDR2: MNHEY and SVGAGI. The CDR3 is 12 residues long. Written as DNA, the CDR3 is TGTGCCAGCAGTTACCTCAGCGGGGAGCTGTTTTTT. It codes for CASSYLSGELFF.

Of note for this clone: One junction end disagrees with the germline gene, perhaps due to a read error. The chain links TRBV28 to TRBJ2-6, with D unclear. Looked up from germline, CDR1 is MDHEN and CDR2 is SYDVKM. There are 14 residues in the CDR3. CDR3 sequence (DNA): TGTGCCAGCAGTTTATTAGGTGGGTCCAACGTCCTGACTTTC. This codes for CASSLLGGSNVLTF.

The chain combines TRBV15 with TRBJ2-7; D not certain. V gave up 1 base and J gave up 3 bases, with 13 bases separating them. The CDR3 length is 15 residues. Looked up from germline, CDR1 is LNHNV and CDR2 is YYDKDF (reference sequence). The CDR3 spells CATSRGKGSNYEQYF. Here the CDR3 DNA reads TGTGCCACCAGCAGAGGAAAGGGCAGCAACTACGAGCAGTACTTC.

The CDR3 nucleotides are TGTGCCAGCAGCTCCGCTGGGAACCTTGAAGCTTTCTTT. Its translation is CASSSAGNLEAFF. The chain couples TRBV5-6 to TRBJ1-1; D is unresolved. The V end was cut by 3 bases, the J end by 7 bases, with 13 bases between. CDR1 and CDR2 from the germline V gene are SGHDT and YYEEEE. The CDR3 extends over 13 amino acids.

This rearrangement joins TRBV5-1 to TRBJ2-5; 10 bases align to TRBD2. CDR1 and CDR2 from the germline V gene are SGHRS and YFSETQ. V was pared by 0 bases and J by 5 bases, with 4 bases of the junction left unmatched. The CDR3 is made up of 15 amino acids. The CDR3 sequence is CASSLERGGVETQYF. CDR3 DNA: TGCGCCAGCAGCTTGGAGCGGGGGGGCGTGGAGACCCAGTACTTC. The full variable domain, completed using reference TRBV5-1 and TRBJ2-5, is KAGVTQTPRYLIKTRGQQVTLSCSPISGHRSVSWYQQTPGQGLQFLFEYFSETQRNKGNFPGRFSGRQFSNSRSEMNVSTLELGDSALYLCASSLERGGVETQYFGPGTRLLVL.

CDR3 sequence: CAARGPNNYGYTF. The CDR3 DNA reads TGTGCCGCCCGGGGTCCTAATAACTATGGCTACACCTTC. The chain carries TRBV6-1 and TRBJ1-2; the D is unclear. V was cut by 11 bases and J by 1 base, with 14 bases left in between. The V gene's germline CDR1 is MNHNS and CDR2 SASEGT. This CDR3 contains 13 residues.

V is TRBV21-1 and J is TRBJ1-1. TRBV21-1 is reported as a pseudogene. This CDR3 is built from 10 residues. The CDR3 nucleotides are TGTGCCAGCAGATGGGGTGAAGCTTTCTTT. This gives the protein CASRWGEAFF.

The V call is TRBV7-9, the J call TRBJ2-7; D gene ambiguous. The CDR3 is 17 amino acids. Germline CDR1 reads SEHNR; CDR2 reads FQNEAQ (reference sequence). Between the trimmed V and J ends, which lost 3 bases and 4 bases, there was a span of 22 bases. The CDR3: CASSLSNSPRVKYEQYF. The CDR3 DNA follows: TGTGCCAGCAGCTTGTCCAACAGCCCACGGGTAAAATACGAGCAGTACTTC.

Only one count was recorded for this clone. This chain links TRBV27 with TRBJ2-4, with 8 bases that match TRBD2. CDR1 and CDR2 from the germline V gene are MNHEY and SMNVEV (reference sequence). Trimming at V came to 2 bases and at J to 3 bases, leaving 9 bases not matched to a gene. The CDR3 is 17 residues long. CDR3 nucleotide sequence: TGTGCCAGCAGTTTAAGGGTGGTAGCGGGGAACAAAAACATTCAGTACTTC. This sequence encodes CASSLRVVAGNKNIQYF.

This chain uses TRBV4-1 with TRBJ2-5, with D possibly called TRBD1 or TRBD2 (5 bases each). The CDR3 is made up of 15 amino acids. Trimming shortened V by 4 bases and J by 3 bases, and 15 bases separated the two germline ends. From germline, CDR1 is MGHRA and CDR2 YSYEKL. CDR3 sequence reads: CASSLTSGTEETQYF. CDR3 nucleotides: TGCGCCAGCAGCCTTACTTCCGGGACCGAAGAGACCCAGTACTTC.

This clone has more than one count but fewer than ten. This sequence joins TRBV6-6 and TRBJ2-5, with a weak D call TRBD2 (5 bases). CDR1 MNHNY and CDR2 SVGAGI come from the germline V gene (reference sequence). Trimming shortened V by 0 bases and J by 5 bases, and 16 bases separated the two germline ends. This CDR3 has 16 amino acids. The CDR3 loop reads CASSYSRETWRETQYF. The CDR3 DNA reads as TGTGCCAGCAGTTACTCACGGGAAACCTGGCGGGAGACCCAGTACTTC.

The rearrangement uses TRBV5-6 and TRBJ1-5; no clear D gene. The V and J ends lost 2 bases and 0 bases respectively, with 9 bases between them. The length of the CDR3 is 15 residues. Germline V gene lookup returns CDR1 SGHDT and CDR2 YYEEEE. The CDR3 protein is CASSFQDLSNQPQHF. For the CDR3, the DNA is TGTGCCAGCAGCTTTCAGGACCTTAGCAATCAGCCCCAGCATTTT.

The chain carries TRBV7-8 and TRBJ2-7; D ambiguous. The CDR3 runs 12 residues. V was trimmed by 5 bases and J by 0 bases, leaving 5 bases between them. Germline V gives CDR1 SGHVS, CDR2 FQNEAQ. The CDR3 is CASSTASYEQYF. CDR3 sequence (DNA): TGTGCCAGCAGCACCGCCTCCTACGAGCAGTACTTC.

This chain's CDR3 is CASSPRDSTDTQYF. CDR3 nucleotide sequence: TGTGCCAGCTCACCCCGGGACTCCACAGATACGCAGTATTTT. The V gene is TRBV18, the J gene TRBJ2-3; TRBD2 is a possible D gene (6 bases). The germline V gene has CDR1 KGHSH and CDR2 LQKENI. V lost 3 bases to trimming and J lost 2 bases, with 9 bases between them. The CDR3 consists of 14 residues.

The chain couples TRBV7-9 to TRBJ1-2; D may be TRBD1 (5 bases). The CDR3 is 15 residues long. Looked up from germline, CDR1 is SEHNR and CDR2 is FQNEAQ (reference sequence). Trimming stripped 5 bases from V and 5 bases from J, with 18 bases between. CDR3 nucleotides: TGTGCCAGCAGCCCAGGTGGCAGGGTCGTTTATGGCTACACCTTC. As protein: CASSPGGRVVYGYTF.

V is TRBV11-2 and J is TRBJ1-5; 9 nucleotides match TRBD1. This CDR3 has 16 residues. Germline CDR1 is SGHAT and CDR2 is FQNNGV. The V and J ends lost 6 bases and 7 bases, in that order; junction bases with no gene match: 13. The CDR3 nucleotides read TGTGCCAGCAGATGTCCTCCGGGACAGGGTGCGCAGCCCCAGCATTTT. It codes for CASRCPPGQGAQPQHF. Complete variable domain (other parts from reference TRBV11-2 and TRBJ1-5): EAGVAQSPRYKIIEKRQSVAFWCNPISGHATLYWYQQILGQGPKLLIQFQNNGVVDDSQLPKDRFSAERLKGVDSTLKIQPAKLEDSAVYLCASRCPPGQGAQPQHFGDGTRLSIL.

The rearrangement links TRBV11-2 to TRBJ2-2; a weak D match, TRBD1 (6 bases). The CDR3 spans 15 residues. Per the germline V gene, CDR1 is SGHAT and CDR2 is FQNNGV. Trimming shortened V by 6 bases and J by 5 bases, and 16 bases separated the two germline ends. The CDR3 spells CASRGDIRRTGELFF. In DNA, the CDR3 is TGTGCCAGCAGGGGGGACATCCGAAGGACCGGGGAGCTGTTTTTT.

This rearrangement joins TRBV7-8 to TRBJ2-3; 7 bases line up with TRBD1. Germline CDR1 and CDR2: SGHVS and FQNEAQ. Trimming at V came to 2 bases and at J to 0 bases, leaving 8 bases not matched to a gene. The CDR3 sequence is 17 residues long. The CDR3 sequence is CASSLTPGQLSTDTQYF. CDR3 sequence (DNA): TGTGCCAGCAGCTTAACTCCGGGACAGTTAAGCACAGATACGCAGTATTTT.

The V gene is TRBV7-9, the J gene TRBJ1-1; D call uncertain. Germline lookup yields CDR1 SEHNR and CDR2 FQNEAQ (reference sequence). The CDR3 length is 15 residues. Deletions cut 5 bases from V and 6 bases from J, with 19 bases between. This chain's CDR3 is CASSPKGRVSPEAFF. The CDR3 DNA follows: TGTGCCAGCAGCCCCAAAGGAAGGGTGAGCCCTGAAGCTTTCTTT.